The clone carrying this T cell receptor beta chain came up a few times. A read error may be the cause here, since a much bigger clone is one base away. This specimen belongs to a study of T-cell reconstitution after alpha-beta-depleted transplantation in children. During its preparation, the TCRbeta library received unique molecular identifiers. A single record per CDR3 protein comes from TCRdb applying MiXCR to the PCR reads. The sample carries some 200,000 distinct CDR3 sequences, roughly 14% recorded once. There are 17 residues in the CDR3. Germline CDR1 DFQATT, CDR2 SNEGSKA (reference sequence). This TCR came from a human donor who donated a stem cell graft to a child with acute lymphoblastic leukemia. This sample comprised PBMCs from the stem cell graft donor, obtained from the stem cell graft. The rearrangement uses TRBV20-1 and TRBJ2-4; 10 bases agree with TRBD1. CDR3 residues: CSATSWGDRGSKNSQYF. CDR3 nucleotide sequence: TGCAGTGCTACTTCCTGGGGGGACAGGGGTTCCAAAAACAGTCAGTACTTC.